This T cell receptor beta chain was sequenced for a study of T cell clonotyping in hematopoietic cell transplantation. To note about this clone: What it recognizes is unknown.

Sample time point: recipient sample about 28 days before transplant, after cytoreduction. Using immunoSEQ multiplex PCR, the repertoire was profiled, and TCRdb retains in-frame clones only, with some absent. This sample yields 25,000 to 30,000 clones, of which under 95% are seen a single time; approximately 2.2% belongs to the top ten. The CDR3 extends over 13 amino acids. V gave up 2 bases and J gave up 3 bases, with 2 bases separating them. The germline gives CDR1 SNHLY, CDR2 FYNNEI. Study-wide findings and caveats: Pathologically expanded recipient clonotypes increased progressively from day 30 to day 180 as diversity fell.

Sequenced material: peripheral blood mononuclear cells, taken before stem cell transplant. The origin of this receptor is a man aged 45 to 65 with acute myeloid leukemia. Some clones in this sample may be carry-over from other donors' samples. The chain employs TRBV2 and TRBJ2-6, with D unresolved. The CDR3 spells CASSENGANVLTF. CDR3 DNA sequence: TGTGCCAGCAGTGAAAATGGGGCCAACGTCCTGACTTTC.